The sequence of this TCR beta chain was determined in a study of CD8+CD57+ T cells in acquired aplastic anemia. In the study overall: Sorted CD4+ and CD8+ cells yielded DNA averaging around 3.2 ug. The study, taken as a whole, reports: More than 25 was the count of CD8+ CDR3 sequences that patients shared with controls.

The study profiled TCR beta VDJ and CDR3 using genomic DNA as template. TCRdb called the reads again in MiXCR, with one record for every CDR3 protein. The sample holds approximately 250,000 distinct CDR3 sequences, approximately 79% seen once. On this clonotype itself: Its matching antigen is unknown.

Trimming cost V 7 bases and J 5 bases; bases outside gene matches: 17. CDR1 is SGDLS, CDR2 YYNGEE, per germline. The CDR3 spans 17 residues. Patients who underwent sequencing had shown CD8+CD57+ cell expansion by flow cytometry. At blood sampling, none of the patients had yet received therapy. This TCR derives from a human donor with aplastic anemia. The V and J genes are TRBV9 and TRBJ1-5; 8 bases fit TRBD1. Material for sequencing was sorted CD4+, CD8+, or CD8+CD57+ T cells (not recorded which) from PBMCs. CDR3 DNA: TGTGCCAGCGGAGTAGCTGACAGGGGATATCAGGATCAGCCCCAGCATTTT. Encoded protein: CASGVADRGYQDQPQHF. The full variable domain, rest sourced from reference TRBV9 and TRBJ1-5, is DSGVTQTPKHLITATGQRVTLRCSPRSGDLSVYWYQQSLDQGLQFLIQYYNGEERAKGNILERFSAQQFPDLHSELNLSSLELGDSALYFCASGVADRGYQDQPQHFGDGTRLSIL.